Given below is one T cell receptor (beta chain) in context. This entry belongs to a study of blood T cell repertoires in COVID-19. Study information: Nucleic acid was either cDNA or gDNA, and it came from T cells, B-cell-depleted T cells, or PBMCs.

V was trimmed by 8 bases and J by 2 bases, leaving 15 bases between them. The CDR3 runs 14 residues. Germline lookup yields CDR1 LGHDT and CDR2 YNNKEL (reference sequence). The method was immunoSEQ multiplex PCR; TCRdb's version includes in-frame clones alone and lacks a portion of them. The sample has under 150,000 clones; about 80% are singletons. The source is a man aged 55 to 69 with acute or convalescent COVID-19. Source material: peripheral blood. The V and J genes are TRBV3-1 (or the pseudogene TRBV3-2) and TRBJ1-2; the D is unclear. The CDR3 region has the DNA TGTGCCAGCGCTAGATCGGGGATGAACTATGGCTACACCTTC. Its translation: CASARSGMNYGYTF.